This TCR beta chain appears in the sequencing data of a study of OX40 agonist ivuxolimab in advanced cancers. Study details: Partial responses were achieved by three patients: one hepatocellular carcinoma, two cutaneous melanoma. Study-wide results and limits: CD4+ and CD8+ T cells in blood underwent clonal expansion by week 6 at 0.1 to 3.0 mg/kg. The study did not work out the antigen specificity of the expanded peripheral T cells. In CD8+ T cells, expanded clones were on average more numerous than in CD4+.

Details on this clone: Its antigen is still unknown.

Clones were read by immunoSEQ multiplex PCR, and TCRdb kept only the in-frame ones, dropping some. This table has about 83,000 clones, less than 85% appearing once. Germline values: CDR1 SGHRS, CDR2 YFSETQ. This CDR3 comprises 15 residues. V lost 4 bases to trimming and J lost 0 bases, with 10 bases between them. The sequenced sample was CD4+ or CD8+ T cells sorted from blood, obtained in a trial of the OX40 agonist ivuxolimab. This sequence was found in an adult with an advanced solid tumor such as melanoma, head and neck, liver or kidney cancer. J is TRBJ1-4 and V is TRBV5-1; D remains unclear. This CDR3 reads CASSPTTATNEKLFF. The CDR3 DNA follows: TGCGCCAGCAGCCCCACGACGGCAACTAATGAAAAACTGTTTTTT.